In this sample, the clone carrying this T cell receptor (beta chain) turned up a few times. Its specificity is not known. Trimming took 1 base from V and 1 from J; bases not matched to a gene: 1. Germline CDR1 MNHNS, CDR2 SASEGT. The CDR3 extends over 14 amino acids. The sample belongs to a study of cytomegalovirus exposure and HLA in healthy donors. Background on the study: Earlier work reported approximately 100 million unique TCR beta sequences from 180 million or so T cells.

PCR employed 60 Vbeta and 13 Jbeta primers. The protocol was immunoSEQ multiplex PCR, while the TCRdb copy is restricted to in-frame clones and leaves out a portion. The profile shows about 140,000 clones, about 80% of them singletons. Findings and limits, study-wide: With later analysis, a missense DCLRE1C variant became linked to TCR beta V- and J-gene trimming. Researchers reportedly found TCR beta sequences accurately predicted most subjects' HLA-A and HLA-B alleles. Cytomegalovirus association was assigned to about 150 TCR beta chains.

The gene calls are TRBV6-1 and TRBJ2-7; TRBD2 matches 7 bases. This TCR was recovered from a woman aged 60 to 75 in good health and CMV-seropositive. Sequenced sample: PBMCs. The DNA for the CDR3 is TGTGCCAGCAGTGAAGTCGGGGGGTCCTACGAGCAGTACTTC. Protein sequence: CASSEVGGSYEQYF.